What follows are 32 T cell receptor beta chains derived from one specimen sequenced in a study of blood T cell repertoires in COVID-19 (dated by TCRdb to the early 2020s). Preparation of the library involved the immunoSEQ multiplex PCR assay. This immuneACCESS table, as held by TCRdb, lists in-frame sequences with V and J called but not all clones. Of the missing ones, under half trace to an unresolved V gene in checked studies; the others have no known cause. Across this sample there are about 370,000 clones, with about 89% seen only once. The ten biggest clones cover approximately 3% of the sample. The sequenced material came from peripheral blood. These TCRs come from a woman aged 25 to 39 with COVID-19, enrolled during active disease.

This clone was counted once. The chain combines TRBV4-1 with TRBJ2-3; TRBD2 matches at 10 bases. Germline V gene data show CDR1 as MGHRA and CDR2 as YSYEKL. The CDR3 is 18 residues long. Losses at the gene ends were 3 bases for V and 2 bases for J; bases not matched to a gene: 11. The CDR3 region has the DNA TGCGCCAGCAGCCAGGGTTTCCAACTAGCGGGGAACACAGATACGCAGTATTTT. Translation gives CASSQGFQLAGNTDTQYF.

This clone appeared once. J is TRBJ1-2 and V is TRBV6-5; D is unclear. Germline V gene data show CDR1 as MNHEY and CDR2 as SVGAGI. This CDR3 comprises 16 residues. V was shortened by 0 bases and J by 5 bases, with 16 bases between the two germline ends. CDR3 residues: CASSYSNWAGEYGYTF. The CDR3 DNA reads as TGTGCCAGCAGTTACTCGAATTGGGCAGGCGAATATGGCTACACCTTC.

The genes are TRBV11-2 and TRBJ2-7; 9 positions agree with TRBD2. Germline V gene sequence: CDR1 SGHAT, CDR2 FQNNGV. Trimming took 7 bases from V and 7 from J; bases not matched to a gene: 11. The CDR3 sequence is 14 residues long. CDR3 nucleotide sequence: TGTGCCAGCACCATGGGCGGGGGGGAAAGGGAGCAGTACTTC. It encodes CASTMGGGEREQYF.

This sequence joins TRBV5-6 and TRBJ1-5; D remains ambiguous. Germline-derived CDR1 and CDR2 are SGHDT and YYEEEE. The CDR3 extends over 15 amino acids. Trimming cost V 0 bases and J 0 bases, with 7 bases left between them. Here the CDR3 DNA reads TGTGCCAGCAGCTTGGTAAGCCATAGCAATCAGCCCCAGCATTTT. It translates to CASSLVSHSNQPQHF.

The CDR3 sequence is CASSLQGLLDTEAFF. The CDR3 coding sequence is TGTGCCAGCAGCTTACAGGGGTTGTTGGACACTGAAGCTTTCTTT. The chain couples TRBV5-4 to TRBJ1-1, with 7 nucleotides matching TRBD1. The CDR3 covers 15 residues. Germline V gives CDR1 SGHNT, CDR2 YYREEE (reference sequence). V lost 2 bases and J lost 3; bases outside the gene matches: 7.

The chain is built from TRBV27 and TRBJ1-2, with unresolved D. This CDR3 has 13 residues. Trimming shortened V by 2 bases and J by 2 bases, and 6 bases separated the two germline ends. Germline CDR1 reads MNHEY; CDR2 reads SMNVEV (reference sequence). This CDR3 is CASSLEGNYGYTF. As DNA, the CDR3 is TGTGCCAGCAGTTTAGAGGGAAACTATGGCTACACCTTC.

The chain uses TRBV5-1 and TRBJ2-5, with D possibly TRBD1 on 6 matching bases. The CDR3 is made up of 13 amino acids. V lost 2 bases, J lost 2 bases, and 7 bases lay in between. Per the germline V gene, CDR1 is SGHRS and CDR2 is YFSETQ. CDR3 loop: CASSLQGQETQYF. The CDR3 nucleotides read TGCGCCAGCAGCTTACAGGGTCAAGAGACCCAGTACTTC. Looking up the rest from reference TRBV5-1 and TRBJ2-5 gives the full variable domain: KAGVTQTPRYLIKTRGQQVTLSCSPISGHRSVSWYQQTPGQGLQFLFEYFSETQRNKGNFPGRFSGRQFSNSRSEMNVSTLELGDSALYLCASSLQGQETQYFGPGTRLLVL.

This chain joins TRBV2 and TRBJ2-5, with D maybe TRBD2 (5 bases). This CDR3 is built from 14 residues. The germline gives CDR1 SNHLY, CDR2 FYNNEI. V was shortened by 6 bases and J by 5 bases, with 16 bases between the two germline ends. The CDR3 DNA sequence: TGTGCCAGCAGCCGATTGGACTTATCGGAGACCCAGTACTTC. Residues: CASSRLDLSETQYF.

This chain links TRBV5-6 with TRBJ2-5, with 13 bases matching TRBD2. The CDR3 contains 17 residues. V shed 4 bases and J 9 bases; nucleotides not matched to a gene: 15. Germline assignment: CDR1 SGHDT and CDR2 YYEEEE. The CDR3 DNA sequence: TGTGCCAGCAGCAATCTCGGACTAGCGGGGGCCCCCCTGGCCCAGTACTTC. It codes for CASSNLGLAGAPLAQYF.

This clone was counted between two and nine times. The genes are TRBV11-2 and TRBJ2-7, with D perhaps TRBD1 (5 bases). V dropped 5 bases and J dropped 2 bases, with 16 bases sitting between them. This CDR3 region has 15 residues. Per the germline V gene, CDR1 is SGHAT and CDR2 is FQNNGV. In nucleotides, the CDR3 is TGTGCCAGCAGCCATGGGGTAACAGGAGCCTACGAGCAGTACTTC. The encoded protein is CASSHGVTGAYEQYF.

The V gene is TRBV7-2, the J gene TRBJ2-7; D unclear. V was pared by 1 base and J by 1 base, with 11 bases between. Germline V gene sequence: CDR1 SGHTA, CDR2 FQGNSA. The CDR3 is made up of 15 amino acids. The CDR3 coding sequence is TGTGCCAGCAGCTTAGGACTGATTGCTTCCTACGAGCAGTACTTC. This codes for CASSLGLIASYEQYF.

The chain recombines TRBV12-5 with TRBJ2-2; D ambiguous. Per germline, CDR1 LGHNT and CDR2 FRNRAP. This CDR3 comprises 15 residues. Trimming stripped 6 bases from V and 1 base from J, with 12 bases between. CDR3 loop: CASGNPGLNTGELFF. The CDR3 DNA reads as TGTGCTAGTGGCAATCCAGGTTTGAACACCGGGGAGCTGTTTTTT.

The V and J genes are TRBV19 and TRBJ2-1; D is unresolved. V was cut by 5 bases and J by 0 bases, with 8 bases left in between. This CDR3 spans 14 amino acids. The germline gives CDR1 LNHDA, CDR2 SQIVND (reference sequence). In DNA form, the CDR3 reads TGTGCCAGTAGTCGCCTAGGCTCCTACAATGAGCAGTTCTTC. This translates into CASSRLGSYNEQFF. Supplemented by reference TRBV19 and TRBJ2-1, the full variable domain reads DGGITQSPKYLFRKEGQNVTLSCEQNLNHDAMYWYRQDPGQGLRLIYYSQIVNDFQKGDIAEGYSVSREKKESFPLTVTSAQKNPTAFYLCASSRLGSYNEQFFGPGTRLTVL.

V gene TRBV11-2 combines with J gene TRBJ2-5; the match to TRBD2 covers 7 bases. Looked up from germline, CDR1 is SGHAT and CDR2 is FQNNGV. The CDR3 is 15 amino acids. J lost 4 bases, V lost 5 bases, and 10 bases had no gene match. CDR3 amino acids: CASSRPLGGRETQYF. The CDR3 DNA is TGTGCCAGCAGCCGGCCCTTGGGCGGGAGAGAGACCCAGTACTTC.

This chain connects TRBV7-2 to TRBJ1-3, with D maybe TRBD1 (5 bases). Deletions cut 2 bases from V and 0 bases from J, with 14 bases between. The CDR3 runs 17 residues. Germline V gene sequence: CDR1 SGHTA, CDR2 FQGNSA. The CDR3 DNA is TGTGCCAGCAGCTTATCCAATACAGGAGTCTCTGGAAACACCATATATTTT. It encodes CASSLSNTGVSGNTIYF.

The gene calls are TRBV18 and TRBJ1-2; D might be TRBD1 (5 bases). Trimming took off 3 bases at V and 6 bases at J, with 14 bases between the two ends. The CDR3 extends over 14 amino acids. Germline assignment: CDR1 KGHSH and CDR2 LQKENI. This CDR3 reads CASSPAGGEDGYTF. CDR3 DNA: TGTGCCAGCTCACCGGCTGGGGGGGAAGATGGCTACACCTTC.

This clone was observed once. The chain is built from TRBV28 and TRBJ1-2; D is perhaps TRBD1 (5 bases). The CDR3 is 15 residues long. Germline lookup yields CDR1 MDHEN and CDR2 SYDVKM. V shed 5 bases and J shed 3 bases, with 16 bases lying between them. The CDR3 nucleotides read TGTGCCAGCAGTCCCCCGAGACAGCTATACTATGGCTACACCTTC. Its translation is CASSPPRQLYYGYTF.

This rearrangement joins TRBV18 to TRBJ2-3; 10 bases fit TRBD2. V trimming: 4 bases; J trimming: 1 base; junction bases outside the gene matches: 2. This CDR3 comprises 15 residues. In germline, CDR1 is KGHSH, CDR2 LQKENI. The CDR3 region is CASSLTSGGTDTQYF. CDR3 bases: TGTGCCAGCTCACTCACTAGCGGGGGCACAGATACGCAGTATTTT.

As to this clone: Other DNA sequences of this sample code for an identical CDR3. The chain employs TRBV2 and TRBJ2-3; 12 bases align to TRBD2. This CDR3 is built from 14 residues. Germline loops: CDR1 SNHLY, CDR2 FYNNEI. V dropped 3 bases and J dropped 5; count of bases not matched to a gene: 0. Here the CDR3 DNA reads TGTGCCAGCAGTGAGGGACTAGCGGGAGATACGCAGTATTTT. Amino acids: CASSEGLAGDTQYF.

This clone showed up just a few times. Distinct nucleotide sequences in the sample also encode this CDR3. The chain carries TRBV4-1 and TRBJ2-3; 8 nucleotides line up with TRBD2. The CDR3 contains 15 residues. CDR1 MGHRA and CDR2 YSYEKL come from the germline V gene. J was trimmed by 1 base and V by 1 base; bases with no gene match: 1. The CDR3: CASSQGTSRTDTQYF. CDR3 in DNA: TGCGCCAGCAGCCAAGGGACTAGCCGCACAGATACGCAGTATTTT.

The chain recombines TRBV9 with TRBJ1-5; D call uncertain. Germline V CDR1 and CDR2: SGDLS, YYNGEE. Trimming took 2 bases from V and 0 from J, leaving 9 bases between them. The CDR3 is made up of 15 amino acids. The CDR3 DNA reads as TGTGCCAGCAGCGTCGGTTCCCTTAGCAATCAGCCCCAGCATTTT. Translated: CASSVGSLSNQPQHF. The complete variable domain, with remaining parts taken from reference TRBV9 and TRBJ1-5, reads DSGVTQTPKHLITATGQRVTLRCSPRSGDLSVYWYQQSLDQGLQFLIQYYNGEERAKGNILERFSAQQFPDLHSELNLSSLELGDSALYFCASSVGSLSNQPQHFGDGTRLSIL.

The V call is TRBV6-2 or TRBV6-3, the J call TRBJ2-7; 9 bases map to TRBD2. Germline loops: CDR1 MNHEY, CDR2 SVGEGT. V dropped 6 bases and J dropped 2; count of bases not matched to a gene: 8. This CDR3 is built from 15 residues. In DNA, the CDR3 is TGTGCCAGCAGCCTAGGTCTAGCGGGGCCCTACGAGCAGTACGTC. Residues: CASSLGLAGPYEQYV.

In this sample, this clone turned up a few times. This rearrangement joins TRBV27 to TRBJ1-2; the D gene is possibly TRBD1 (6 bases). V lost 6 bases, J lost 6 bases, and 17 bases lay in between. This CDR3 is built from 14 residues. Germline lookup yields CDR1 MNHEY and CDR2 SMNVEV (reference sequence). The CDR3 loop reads CASSRPGQIDGYTF. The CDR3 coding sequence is TGTGCCAGCAGCCGTCCGGGACAAATCGATGGCTACACCTTC.

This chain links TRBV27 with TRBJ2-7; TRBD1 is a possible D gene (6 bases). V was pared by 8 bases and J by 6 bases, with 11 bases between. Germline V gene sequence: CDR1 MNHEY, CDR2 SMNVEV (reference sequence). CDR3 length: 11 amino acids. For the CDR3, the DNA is TGTGCCAGCGGGGGCCCCTTCGAGCAGTACGTC. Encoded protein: CASGGPFEQYV.

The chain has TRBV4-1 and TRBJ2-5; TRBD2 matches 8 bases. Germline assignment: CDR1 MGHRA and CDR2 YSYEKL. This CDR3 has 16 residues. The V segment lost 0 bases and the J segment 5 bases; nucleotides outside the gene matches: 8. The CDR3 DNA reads TGCGCCAGCAGCCAAGATTGGCTAGCGGGCTGGGAGACCCAGTACTTC. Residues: CASSQDWLAGWETQYF.

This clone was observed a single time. CDR3 nucleotides: TGTGCCAGCAGCATGGACAGATACAATGAGCAGTTCTTC. It yields the protein CASSMDRYNEQFF. This rearrangement joins TRBV11-3 to TRBJ2-1, with D tentatively TRBD1 (6 bases). The V gene's germline CDR1 is SGHNT and CDR2 YENEEA. Trimming shortened V by 5 bases and J by 4 bases, and 9 bases separated the two germline ends. The CDR3 covers 13 residues.

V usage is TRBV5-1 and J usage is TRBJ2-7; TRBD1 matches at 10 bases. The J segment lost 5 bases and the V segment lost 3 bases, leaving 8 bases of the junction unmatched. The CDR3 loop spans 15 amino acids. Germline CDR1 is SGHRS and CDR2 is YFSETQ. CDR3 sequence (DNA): TGCGCCAGCAGCTCCCCGGGACAGGGGAGGGACGAGCAGTACTTC. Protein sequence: CASSSPGQGRDEQYF.

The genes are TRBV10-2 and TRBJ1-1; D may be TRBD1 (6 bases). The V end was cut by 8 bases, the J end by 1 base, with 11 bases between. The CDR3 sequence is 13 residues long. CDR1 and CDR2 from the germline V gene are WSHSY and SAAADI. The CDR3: CASSGVGNTEAFF. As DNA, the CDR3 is TGCGCCAGCTCAGGGGTGGGGAACACTGAAGCTTTCTTT.

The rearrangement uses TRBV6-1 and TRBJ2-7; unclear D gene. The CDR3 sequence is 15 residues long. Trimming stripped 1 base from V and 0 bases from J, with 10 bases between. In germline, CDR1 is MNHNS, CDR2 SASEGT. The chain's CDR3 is CASSEVVASSYEQYF. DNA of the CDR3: TGTGCCAGCAGTGAAGTTGTTGCGAGCTCCTACGAGCAGTACTTC.

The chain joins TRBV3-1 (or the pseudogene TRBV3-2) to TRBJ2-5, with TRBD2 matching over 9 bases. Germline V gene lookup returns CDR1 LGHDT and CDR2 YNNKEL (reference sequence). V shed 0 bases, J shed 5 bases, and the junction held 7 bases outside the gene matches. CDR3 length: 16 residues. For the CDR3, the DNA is TGTGCCAGCAGCCAAGATTTTGGGACTAGCAAGGAGACCCAGTACTTC. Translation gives CASSQDFGTSKETQYF.

CDR3 sequence: CASRRLAPGDTQYF. As DNA, the CDR3 is TGTGCCAGCAGAAGACTAGCGCCCGGAGATACGCAGTATTTT. The chain employs TRBV2 and TRBJ2-3, with 8 positions matching TRBD2. V gave up 6 bases and J gave up 5 bases; unmatched junction bases: 7. Looked up from germline, CDR1 is SNHLY and CDR2 is FYNNEI. The CDR3 totals 14 residues. The full variable domain, rest sourced from reference TRBV2 and TRBJ2-3, is EPEVTQTPSHQVTQMGQEVILRCVPISNHLYFYWYRQILGQKVEFLVSFYNNEISEKSEIFDDQFSVERPDGSNFTLKIRSTKLEDSAMYFCASRRLAPGDTQYFGPGTRLTVL.

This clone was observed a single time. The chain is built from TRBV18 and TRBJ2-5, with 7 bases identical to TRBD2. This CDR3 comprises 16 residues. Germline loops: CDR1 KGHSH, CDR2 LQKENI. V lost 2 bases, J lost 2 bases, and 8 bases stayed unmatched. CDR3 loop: CASSPFPAGIQETQYF. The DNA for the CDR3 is TGTGCCAGCTCACCATTTCCAGCGGGGATACAAGAGACCCAGTACTTC.